The 5 T cell receptor beta chains listed next were all sequenced from one sample in a study of Graves' ophthalmopathy and Graves' hyperthyroidism. The authors amplified TCR beta CDR3 regions, and they did so from RNA transcripts for repertoire sequencing. Second-round multiplex PCR came after a first-round RT-PCR that employed HTBI primers. TCRdb ran MiXCR on the multiplex PCR reads and lists one entry per CDR3 protein. The table includes over a million distinct CDR3 sequences, about 40% detected once. The sample consisted of peripheral blood or thyroid tissue (not recorded which). These TCRs come from an adult man with Graves' hyperthyroidism.

The sample holds a few counts of this clonotype. Since a much larger clone is just one base distant, this may be a read error. The rearrangement links TRBV7-9 to TRBJ2-5; 12 bases are shared with TRBD2. The junction had 5 bases not matched to a gene; V was cut back by 5 bases and J by 7 bases. The CDR3 covers 14 residues. CDR1 and CDR2 (germline): SEHNR, FQNEAQ (reference sequence). The CDR3 is CASSKTSGRRTQYF. In DNA, the CDR3 is TGTGCCAGCAGCAAGACTAGCGGGAGAAGGACCCAGTACTTC.

The chain carries TRBV7-2 and TRBJ2-7, with 8 nucleotides matching TRBD2. CDR3 length: 16 amino acids. Germline CDR1 is SGHTA and CDR2 is FQGNSA. The trim removed 8 bases at V and 2 bases at J, leaving 14 bases unmatched. The CDR3: CASSPPVAGTAYEQYF. In DNA, the CDR3 is TGTGCCAGCTCACCTCCCGTAGCGGGAACGGCCTACGAGCAGTACTTC.

CDR3 bases: TGTGCCAGCAGTGAGTTGAGGGCACCGGCGGCTTTCTTT. It codes for CASSELRAPAAFF. This chain links TRBV9 with TRBJ1-1; D gene uncertain. Germline values: CDR1 SGDLS, CDR2 YYNGEE. The CDR3 loop spans 13 amino acids. The germline V and J ends were trimmed by 5 bases and 11 bases, with 19 bases remaining between them.

V usage is TRBV20-1 and J usage is TRBJ2-5; possibly TRBD1 or TRBD2 for D (9 bases each). The CDR3 length is 16 residues. Trimming left V 5 bases short and J 3 bases short, with 22 bases between. Germline V gives CDR1 DFQATT, CDR2 SNEGSKA (reference sequence). The DNA of the CDR3 is TGCAGTGCTTTTAAACCTAGCGGGACAGGGAAAGAGACCCAGTACTTC. It yields the protein CSAFKPSGTGKETQYF.

This clonotype occurred many times. V is TRBV20-1 and J is TRBJ1-2; 7 bases fit TRBD1. The CDR3 loop spans 14 amino acids. Germline CDR1 reads DFQATT; CDR2 reads SNEGSKA (reference sequence). The trim removed 2 bases at V and 4 bases at J, leaving 7 bases unmatched. The CDR3 loop reads CSARTQGYIYGYTF. The CDR3 DNA follows: TGCAGTGCTAGAACACAGGGGTATATCTATGGCTACACCTTC.